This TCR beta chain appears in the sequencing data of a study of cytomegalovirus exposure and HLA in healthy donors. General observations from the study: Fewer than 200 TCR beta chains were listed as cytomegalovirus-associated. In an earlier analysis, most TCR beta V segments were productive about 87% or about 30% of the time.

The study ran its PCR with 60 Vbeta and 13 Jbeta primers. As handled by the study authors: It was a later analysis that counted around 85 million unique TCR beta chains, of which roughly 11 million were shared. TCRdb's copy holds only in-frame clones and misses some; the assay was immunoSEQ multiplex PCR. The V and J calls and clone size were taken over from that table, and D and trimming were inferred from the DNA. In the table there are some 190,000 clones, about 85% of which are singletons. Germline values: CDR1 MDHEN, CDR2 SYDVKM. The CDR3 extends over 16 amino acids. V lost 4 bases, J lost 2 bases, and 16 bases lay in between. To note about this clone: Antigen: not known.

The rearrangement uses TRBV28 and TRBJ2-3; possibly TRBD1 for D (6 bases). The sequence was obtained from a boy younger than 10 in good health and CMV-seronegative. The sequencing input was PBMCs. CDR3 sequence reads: CASSSPTGEITDTQYF. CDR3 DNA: TGTGCCAGCAGTTCCCCGACAGGCGAAATCACAGATACGCAGTATTTT.